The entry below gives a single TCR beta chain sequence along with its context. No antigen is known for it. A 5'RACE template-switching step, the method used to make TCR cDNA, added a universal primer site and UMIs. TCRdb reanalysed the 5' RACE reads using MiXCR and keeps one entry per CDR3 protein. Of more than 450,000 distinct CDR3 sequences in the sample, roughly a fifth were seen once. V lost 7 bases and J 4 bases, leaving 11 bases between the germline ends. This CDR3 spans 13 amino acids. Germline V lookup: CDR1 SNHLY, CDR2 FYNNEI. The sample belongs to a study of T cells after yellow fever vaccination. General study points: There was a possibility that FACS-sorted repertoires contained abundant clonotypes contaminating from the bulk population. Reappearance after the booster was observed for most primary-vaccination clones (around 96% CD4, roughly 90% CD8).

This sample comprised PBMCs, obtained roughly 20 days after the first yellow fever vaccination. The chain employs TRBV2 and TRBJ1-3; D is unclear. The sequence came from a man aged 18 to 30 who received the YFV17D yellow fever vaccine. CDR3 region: CASKRAWGNTIYF. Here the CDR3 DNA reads TGTGCCAGCAAGAGGGCGTGGGGAAACACCATATATTTT.